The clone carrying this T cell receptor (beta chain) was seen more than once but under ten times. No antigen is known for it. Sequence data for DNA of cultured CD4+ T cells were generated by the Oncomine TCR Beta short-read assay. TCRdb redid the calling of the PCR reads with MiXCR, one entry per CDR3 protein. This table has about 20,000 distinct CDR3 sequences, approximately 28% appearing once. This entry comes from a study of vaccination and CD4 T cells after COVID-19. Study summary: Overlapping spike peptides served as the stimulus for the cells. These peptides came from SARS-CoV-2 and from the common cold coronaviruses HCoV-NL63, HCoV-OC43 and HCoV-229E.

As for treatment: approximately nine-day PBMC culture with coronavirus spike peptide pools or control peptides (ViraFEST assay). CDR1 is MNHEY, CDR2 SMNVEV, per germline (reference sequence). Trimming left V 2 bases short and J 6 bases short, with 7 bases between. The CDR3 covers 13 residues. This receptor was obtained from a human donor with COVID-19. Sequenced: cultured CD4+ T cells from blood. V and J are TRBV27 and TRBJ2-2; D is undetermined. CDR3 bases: TGTGCCAGCAGTTTAGAGTGGGCCGGGGAGCTGTTTTTT. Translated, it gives CASSLEWAGELFF.